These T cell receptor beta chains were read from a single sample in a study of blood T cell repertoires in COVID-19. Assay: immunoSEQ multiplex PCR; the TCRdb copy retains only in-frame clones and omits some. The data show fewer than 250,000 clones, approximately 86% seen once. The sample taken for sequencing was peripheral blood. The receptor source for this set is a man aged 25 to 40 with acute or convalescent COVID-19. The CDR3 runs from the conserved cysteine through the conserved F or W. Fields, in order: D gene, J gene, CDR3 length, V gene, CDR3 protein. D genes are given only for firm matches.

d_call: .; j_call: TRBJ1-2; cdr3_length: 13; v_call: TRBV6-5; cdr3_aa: CASSLGGTYGYTF
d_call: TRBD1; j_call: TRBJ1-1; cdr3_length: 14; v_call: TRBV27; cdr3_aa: CASSLQGAGTEAFF
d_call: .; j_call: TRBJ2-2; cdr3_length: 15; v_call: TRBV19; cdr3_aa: CASSIVGGYTGELFF
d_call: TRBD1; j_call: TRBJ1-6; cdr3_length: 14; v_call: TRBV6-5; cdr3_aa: CASSQQGVASPLHF
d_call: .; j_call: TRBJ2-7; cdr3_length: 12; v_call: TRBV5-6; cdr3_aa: CASSFIPYEQYF
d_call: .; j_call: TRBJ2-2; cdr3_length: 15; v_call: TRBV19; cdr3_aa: CASSILRSNTGELFF
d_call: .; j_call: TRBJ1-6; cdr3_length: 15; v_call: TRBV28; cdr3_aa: CASSPGTTYNSPLHF
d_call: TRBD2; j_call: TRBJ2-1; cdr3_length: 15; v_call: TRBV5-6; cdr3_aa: CASSFTAGVYNEQFF
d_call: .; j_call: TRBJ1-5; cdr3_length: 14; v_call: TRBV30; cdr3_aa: CAWRRGGSNQPQHF
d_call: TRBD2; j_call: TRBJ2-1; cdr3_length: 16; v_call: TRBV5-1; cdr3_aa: CASSLALAGGYNEQFF
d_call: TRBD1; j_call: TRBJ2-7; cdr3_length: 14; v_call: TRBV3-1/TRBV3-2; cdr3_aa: CASSHRDRTYEQYF
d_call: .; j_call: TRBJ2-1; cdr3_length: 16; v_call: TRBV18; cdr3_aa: CASSPFPGESNNEQFF
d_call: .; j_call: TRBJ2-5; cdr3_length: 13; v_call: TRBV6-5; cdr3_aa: CASRPTNQETQYF
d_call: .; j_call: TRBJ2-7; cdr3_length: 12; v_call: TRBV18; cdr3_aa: CATAAASYEQYF
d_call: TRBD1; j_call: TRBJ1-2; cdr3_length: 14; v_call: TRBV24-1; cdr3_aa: CATSDTVQGGGYTF
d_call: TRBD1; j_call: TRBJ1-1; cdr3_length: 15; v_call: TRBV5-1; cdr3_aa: CASSTTGYDNTEAFF
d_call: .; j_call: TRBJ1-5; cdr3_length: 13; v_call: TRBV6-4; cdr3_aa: CASSVDADQPQHF
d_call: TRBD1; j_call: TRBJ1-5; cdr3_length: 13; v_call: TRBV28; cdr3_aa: CASSHQLRQGQHF
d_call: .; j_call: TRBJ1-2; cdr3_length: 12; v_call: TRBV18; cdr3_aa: CASSLFREGYTF
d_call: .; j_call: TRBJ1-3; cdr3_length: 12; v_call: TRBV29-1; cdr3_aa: CSVTGAGNTIYF
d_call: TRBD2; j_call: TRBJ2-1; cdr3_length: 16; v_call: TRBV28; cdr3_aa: CASGLAGGGATYEQFF
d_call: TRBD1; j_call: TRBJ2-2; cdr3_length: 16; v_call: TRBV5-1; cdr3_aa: CASSLIWTGSTGELFF
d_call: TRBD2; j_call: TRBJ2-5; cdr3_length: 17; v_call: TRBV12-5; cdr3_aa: CASGRSGTTSHQETQYF
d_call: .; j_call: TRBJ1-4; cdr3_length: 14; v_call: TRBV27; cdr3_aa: CASSPLGGGEKLFF
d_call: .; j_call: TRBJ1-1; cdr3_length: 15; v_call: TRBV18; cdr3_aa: CASSPPRGMNTEAFF
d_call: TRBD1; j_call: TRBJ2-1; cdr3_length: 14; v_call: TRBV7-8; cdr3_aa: CAGSLRGRINEQFF
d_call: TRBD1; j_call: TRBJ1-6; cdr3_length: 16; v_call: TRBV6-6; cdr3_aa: CASSYSTGGAGSPLHF
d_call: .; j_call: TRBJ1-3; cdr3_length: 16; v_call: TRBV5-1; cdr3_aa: CASSRERAGAAGTIYF
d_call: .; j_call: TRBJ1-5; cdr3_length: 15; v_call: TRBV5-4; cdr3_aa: CASSIDPGDGQPQHF
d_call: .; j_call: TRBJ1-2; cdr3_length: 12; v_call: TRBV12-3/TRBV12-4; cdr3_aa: CASSFWQGGYTF
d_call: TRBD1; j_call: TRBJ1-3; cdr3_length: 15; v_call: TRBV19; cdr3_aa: CASRTGTGSRNTIYF
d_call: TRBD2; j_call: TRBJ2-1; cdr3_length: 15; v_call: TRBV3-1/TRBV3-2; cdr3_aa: CASSQGLSSYNEQFF
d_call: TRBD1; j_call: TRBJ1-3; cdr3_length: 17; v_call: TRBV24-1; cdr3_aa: CATSDLFRGLSGNTIYF
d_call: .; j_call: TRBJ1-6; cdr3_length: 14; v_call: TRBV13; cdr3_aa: CASSLNQGSSPLHF
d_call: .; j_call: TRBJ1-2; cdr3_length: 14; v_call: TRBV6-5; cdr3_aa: CASSSHRDNYGYTF
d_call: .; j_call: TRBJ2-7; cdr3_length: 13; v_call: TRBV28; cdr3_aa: CASRRGSLYEQYF
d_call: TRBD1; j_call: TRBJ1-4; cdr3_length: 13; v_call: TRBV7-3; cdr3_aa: CASSRDRGEKLFF
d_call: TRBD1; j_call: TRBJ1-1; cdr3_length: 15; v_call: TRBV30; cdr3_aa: CAWSELGQANTEAFF
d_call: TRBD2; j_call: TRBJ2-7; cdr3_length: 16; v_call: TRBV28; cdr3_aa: CASSLGRTSASYEQYF
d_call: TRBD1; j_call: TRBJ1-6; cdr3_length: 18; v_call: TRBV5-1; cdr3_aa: CASSLRDRASSYNSPLHF
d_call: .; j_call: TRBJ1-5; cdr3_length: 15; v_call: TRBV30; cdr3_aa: CAWSVGQRGNQPQHF
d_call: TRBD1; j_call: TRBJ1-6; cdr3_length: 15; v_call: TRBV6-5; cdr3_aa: CASRTGGGYNSPLHF
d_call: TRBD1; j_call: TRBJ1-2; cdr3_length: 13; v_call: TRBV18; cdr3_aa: CASSQGQDYGYTF
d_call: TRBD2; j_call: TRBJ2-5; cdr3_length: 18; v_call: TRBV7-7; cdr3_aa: CASSLEASGGPRLETQYF
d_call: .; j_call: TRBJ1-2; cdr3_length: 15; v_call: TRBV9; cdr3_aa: CASSVDWATNYGYTF
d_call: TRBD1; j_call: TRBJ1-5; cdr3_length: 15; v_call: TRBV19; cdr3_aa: CASSGDRSFNQPQHF
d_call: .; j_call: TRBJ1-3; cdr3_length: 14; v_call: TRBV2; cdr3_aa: CASSEGSSGNTIYF
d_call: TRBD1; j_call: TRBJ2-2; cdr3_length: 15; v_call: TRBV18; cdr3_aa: CASSPGQGRTGELFF
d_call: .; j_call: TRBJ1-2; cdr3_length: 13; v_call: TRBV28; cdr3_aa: CASSLYGSNGYTF
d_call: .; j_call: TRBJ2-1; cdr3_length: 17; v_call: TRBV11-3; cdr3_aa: CASSWSSASSSYNEQFF
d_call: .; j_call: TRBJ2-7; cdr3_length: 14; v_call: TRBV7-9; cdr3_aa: CASSPRDTSYEQYF
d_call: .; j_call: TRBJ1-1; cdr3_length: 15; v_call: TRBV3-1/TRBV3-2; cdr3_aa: CASSRSQGYNTEAFF
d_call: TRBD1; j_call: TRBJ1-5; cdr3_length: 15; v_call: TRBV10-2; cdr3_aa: CASSDRGLVNQPQHF
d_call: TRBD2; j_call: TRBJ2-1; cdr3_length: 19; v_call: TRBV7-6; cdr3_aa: CASSLFERDPIIPYNEQFF